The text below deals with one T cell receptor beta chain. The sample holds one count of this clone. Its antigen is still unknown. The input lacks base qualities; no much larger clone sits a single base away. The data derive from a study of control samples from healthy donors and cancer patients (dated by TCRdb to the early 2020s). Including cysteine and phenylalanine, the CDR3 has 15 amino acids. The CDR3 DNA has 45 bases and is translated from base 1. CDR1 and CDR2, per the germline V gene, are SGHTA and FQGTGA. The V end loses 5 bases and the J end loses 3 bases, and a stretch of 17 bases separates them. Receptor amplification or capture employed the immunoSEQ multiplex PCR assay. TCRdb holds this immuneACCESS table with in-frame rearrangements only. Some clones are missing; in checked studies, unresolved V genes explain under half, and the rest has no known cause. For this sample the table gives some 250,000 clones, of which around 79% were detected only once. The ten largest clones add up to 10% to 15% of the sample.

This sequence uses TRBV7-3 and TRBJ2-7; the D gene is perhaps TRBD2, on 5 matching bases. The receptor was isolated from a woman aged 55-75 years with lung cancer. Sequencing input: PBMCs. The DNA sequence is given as TGTGCCAGCAGCCCGACACCAGAGCGGTTCTACGAGCAGTACTTC. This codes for CASSPTPERFYEQYF.